The present TCR beta chain was sequenced within a study of T cell responses to AZD1222 COVID-19 vaccine. General study points: Only a handful of AZD1222 recipients, six or seven in all, had baseline seropositivity. Spike-specific TCR breadth and depth went up after people got two AZD1222 doses. White British ancestry dominated among donors, who included more females, and clonal diversity was possibly underestimated.

Analyses pooled second doses at about 4 or about 12 weeks. The germline V gene encodes CDR1 GTSNPN and CDR2 SVGIG (reference sequence). The CDR3 length is 14 residues. V lost 3 bases to trimming and J lost 0 bases, with 8 bases between them. Produced via immunoSEQ multiplex PCR; TCRdb's table is partial and in-frame only. This table has approximately 170,000 clones, 90% to 95% appearing once. About this clone itself: Its target is not known.

The chain has TRBV30 and TRBJ2-2, with D unresolved. The input for sequencing was peripheral blood, taken 28 days after the second AZD1222 dose. This TCR derives from an adult who received the AZD1222 COVID-19 vaccine. CDR3 coding DNA: TGTGCCTGGAGGGCCCTCGCGAACACCGGGGAGCTGTTTTTT. The encoded protein is CAWRALANTGELFF.